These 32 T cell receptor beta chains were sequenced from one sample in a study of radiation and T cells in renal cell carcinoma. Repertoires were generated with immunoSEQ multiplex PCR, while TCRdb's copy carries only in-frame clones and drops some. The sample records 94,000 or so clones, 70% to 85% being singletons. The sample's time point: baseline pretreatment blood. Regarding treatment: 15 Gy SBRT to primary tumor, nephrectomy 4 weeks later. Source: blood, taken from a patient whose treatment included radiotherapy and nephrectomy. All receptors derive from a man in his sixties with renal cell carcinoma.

The CDR3 spells CASSRGRVSEQFF. The CDR3, as DNA: TGTGCCAGCAGCCGTGGAAGGGTAAGTGAGCAGTTCTTC. This sequence joins TRBV11-2 and TRBJ2-1; no clear D gene. Germline CDR1 and CDR2: SGHAT and FQNNGV. V lost 5 bases to trimming and J lost 9 bases, with 14 bases between them. This CDR3 spans 13 amino acids.

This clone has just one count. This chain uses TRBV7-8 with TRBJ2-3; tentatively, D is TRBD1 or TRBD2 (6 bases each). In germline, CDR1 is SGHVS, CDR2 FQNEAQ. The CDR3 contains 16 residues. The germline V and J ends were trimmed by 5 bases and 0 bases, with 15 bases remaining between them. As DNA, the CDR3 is TGTGCCAGCAGCCCACTAGGGGGGCCAAGCACAGATACGCAGTATTTT. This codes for CASSPLGGPSTDTQYF.

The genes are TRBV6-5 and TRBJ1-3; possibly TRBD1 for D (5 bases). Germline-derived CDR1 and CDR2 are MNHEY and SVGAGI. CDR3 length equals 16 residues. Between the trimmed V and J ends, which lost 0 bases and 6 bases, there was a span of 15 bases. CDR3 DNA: TGTGCCAGCAGTTACTCCCGGGGAGGGGTCGTAAACACCATATATTTT. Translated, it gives CASSYSRGGVVNTIYF.

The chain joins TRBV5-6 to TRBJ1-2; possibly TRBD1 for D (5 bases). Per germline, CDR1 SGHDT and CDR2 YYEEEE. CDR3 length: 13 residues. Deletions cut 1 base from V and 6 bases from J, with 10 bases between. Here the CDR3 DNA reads TGTGCCAGCAGCTTGTCGGGGGTTCATGGCTACACCTTC. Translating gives CASSLSGVHGYTF.

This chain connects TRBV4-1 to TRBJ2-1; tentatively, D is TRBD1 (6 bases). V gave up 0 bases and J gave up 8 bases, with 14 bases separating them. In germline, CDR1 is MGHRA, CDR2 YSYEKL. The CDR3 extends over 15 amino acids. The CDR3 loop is CASSQDYFRGYEQFF. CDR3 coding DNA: TGCGCCAGCAGCCAAGATTATTTTAGGGGGTATGAGCAGTTCTTC.

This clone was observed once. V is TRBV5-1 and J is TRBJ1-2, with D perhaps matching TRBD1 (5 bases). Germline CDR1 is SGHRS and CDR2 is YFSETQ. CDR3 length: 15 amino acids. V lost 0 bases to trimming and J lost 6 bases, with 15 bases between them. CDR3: CASSLEGRVVDGYTF. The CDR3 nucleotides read TGCGCCAGCAGCTTGGAGGGCAGGGTTGTCGATGGCTACACCTTC.

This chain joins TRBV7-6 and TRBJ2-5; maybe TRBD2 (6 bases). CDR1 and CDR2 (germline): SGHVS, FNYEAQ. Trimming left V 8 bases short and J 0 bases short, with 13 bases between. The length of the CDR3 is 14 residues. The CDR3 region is CASGSAGYQETQYF. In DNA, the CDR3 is TGTGCCAGCGGATCGGCGGGGTACCAAGAGACCCAGTACTTC.

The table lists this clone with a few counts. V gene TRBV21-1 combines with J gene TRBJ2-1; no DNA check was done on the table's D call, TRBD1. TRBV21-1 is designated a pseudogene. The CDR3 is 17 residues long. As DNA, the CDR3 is TGTGCCAGCAGCGGACAGGGCTTCGACATCTCCTACAATGAGCAGTTCTTC. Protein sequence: CASSGQGFDISYNEQFF.

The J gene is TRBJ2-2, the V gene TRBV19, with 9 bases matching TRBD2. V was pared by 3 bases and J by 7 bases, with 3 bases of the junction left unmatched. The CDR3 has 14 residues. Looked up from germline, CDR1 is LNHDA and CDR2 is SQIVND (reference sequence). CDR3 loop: CASSMAGGHGELFF. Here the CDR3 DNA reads TGTGCCAGTAGTATGGCGGGGGGGCACGGGGAGCTGTTTTTT. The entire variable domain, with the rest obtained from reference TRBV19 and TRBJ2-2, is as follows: DGGITQSPKYLFRKEGQNVTLSCEQNLNHDAMYWYRQDPGQGLRLIYYSQIVNDFQKGDIAEGYSVSREKKESFPLTVTSAQKNPTAFYLCASSMAGGHGELFFGEGSRLTVL.

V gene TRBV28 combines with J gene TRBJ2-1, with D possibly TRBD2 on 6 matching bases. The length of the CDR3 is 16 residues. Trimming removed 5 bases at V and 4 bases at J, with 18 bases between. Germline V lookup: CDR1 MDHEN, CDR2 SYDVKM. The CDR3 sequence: CASSPYPGLLYNEQFF. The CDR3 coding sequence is TGTGCCAGCAGTCCTTATCCGGGACTCCTTTACAATGAGCAGTTCTTC.

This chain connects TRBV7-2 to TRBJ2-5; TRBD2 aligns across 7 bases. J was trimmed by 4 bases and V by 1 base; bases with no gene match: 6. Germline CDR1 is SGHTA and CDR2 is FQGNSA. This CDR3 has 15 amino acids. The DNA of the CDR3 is TGTGCCAGCAGCTTAGAGGGCGGGAGACCAGAGACCCAGTACTTC. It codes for CASSLEGGRPETQYF. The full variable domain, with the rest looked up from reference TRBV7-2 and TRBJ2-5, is GAGVSQSPSNKVTEKGKDVELRCDPISGHTALYWYRQSLGQGLEFLIYFQGNSAPDKSGLPSDRFSAERTGGSVSTLTIQRTQQEDSAVYLCASSLEGGRPETQYFGPGTRLLVL.

CDR3 in DNA: TGTGCCACTTCAGTCTCGGACAGAGCTAATGAAAAACTGTTTTTT. Translated: CATSVSDRANEKLFF. V usage is TRBV15 and J usage is TRBJ1-4; perhaps TRBD1 as D (6 bases). V shed 9 bases and J shed 3 bases, with 17 bases lying between them. The V gene's germline CDR1 is LNHNV and CDR2 YYDKDF (reference sequence). This CDR3 is built from 15 residues.

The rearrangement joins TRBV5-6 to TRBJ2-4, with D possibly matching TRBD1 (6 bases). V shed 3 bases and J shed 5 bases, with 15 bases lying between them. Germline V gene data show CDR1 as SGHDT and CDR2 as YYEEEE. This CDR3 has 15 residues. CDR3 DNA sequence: TGTGCCAGCAGCTCCCTCCGGGACATTGAAAACATTCAGTACTTC. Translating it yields CASSSLRDIENIQYF.

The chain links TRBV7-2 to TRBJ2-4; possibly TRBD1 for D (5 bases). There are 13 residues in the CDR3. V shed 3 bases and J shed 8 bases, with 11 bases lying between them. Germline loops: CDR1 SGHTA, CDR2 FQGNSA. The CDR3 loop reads CASSFYRQDIQYF. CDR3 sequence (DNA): TGTGCCAGCAGCTTTTACAGGCAGGACATTCAGTACTTC.

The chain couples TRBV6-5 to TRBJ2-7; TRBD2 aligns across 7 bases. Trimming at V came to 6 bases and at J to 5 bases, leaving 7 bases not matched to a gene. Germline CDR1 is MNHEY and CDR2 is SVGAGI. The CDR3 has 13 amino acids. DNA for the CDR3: TGTGCCAGCAGATCCTGGGAGGGCCACGAGCAGTACTTC. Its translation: CASRSWEGHEQYF.

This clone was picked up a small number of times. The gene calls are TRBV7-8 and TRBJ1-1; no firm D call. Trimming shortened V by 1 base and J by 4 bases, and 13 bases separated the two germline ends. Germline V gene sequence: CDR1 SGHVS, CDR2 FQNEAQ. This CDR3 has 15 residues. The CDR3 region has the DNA TGTGCCAGCAGCTTAGAACCCGGGTTCCTCACTGAAGCTTTCTTT. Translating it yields CASSLEPGFLTEAFF.

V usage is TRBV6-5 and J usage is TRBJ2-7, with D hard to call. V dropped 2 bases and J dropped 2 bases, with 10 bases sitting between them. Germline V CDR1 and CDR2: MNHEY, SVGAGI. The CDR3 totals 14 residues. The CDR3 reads CASSYGQSAYEQYF. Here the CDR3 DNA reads TGTGCCAGCAGTTACGGGCAGTCCGCCTACGAGCAGTACTTC.

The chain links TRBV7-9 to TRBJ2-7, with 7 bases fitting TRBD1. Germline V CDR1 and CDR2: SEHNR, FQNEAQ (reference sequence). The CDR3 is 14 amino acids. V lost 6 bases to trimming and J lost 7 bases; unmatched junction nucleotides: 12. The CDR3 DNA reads TGTGCCAGCAGACCCCACAGGGGAGATACGGAGCAGTACTTC. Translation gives CASRPHRGDTEQYF.

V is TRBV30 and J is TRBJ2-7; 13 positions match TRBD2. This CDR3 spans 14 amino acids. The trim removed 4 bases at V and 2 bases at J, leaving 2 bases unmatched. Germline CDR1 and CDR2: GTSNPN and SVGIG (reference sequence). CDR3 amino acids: CAWTGLAGTYEQYF. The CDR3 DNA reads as TGTGCCTGGACGGGACTAGCGGGAACCTACGAGCAGTACTTC.

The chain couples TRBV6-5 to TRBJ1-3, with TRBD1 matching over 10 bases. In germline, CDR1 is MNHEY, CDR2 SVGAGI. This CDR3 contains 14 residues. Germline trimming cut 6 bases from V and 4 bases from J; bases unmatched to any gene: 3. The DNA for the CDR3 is TGTGCCAGCAGAAGACAGGGGGCGGGAAACACCATATATTTT. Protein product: CASRRQGAGNTIYF.

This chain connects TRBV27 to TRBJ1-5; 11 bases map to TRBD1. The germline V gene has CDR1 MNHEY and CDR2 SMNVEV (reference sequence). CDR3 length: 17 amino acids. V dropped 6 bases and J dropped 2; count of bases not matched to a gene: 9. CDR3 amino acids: CASRRTGGAIGNQPQHF. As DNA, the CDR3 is TGTGCCAGCAGGCGGACAGGGGGCGCGATTGGCAATCAGCCCCAGCATTTT.

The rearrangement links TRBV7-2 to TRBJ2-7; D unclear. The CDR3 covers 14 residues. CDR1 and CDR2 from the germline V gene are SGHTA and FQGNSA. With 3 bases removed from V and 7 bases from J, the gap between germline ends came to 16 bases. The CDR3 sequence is CASSLTISVGEQYF. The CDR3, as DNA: TGTGCCAGCAGCTTGACCATAAGTGTAGGGGAGCAGTACTTC.

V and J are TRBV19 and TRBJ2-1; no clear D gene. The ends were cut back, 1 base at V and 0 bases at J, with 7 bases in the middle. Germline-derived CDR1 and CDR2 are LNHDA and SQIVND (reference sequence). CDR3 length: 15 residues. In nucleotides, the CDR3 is TGTGCCAGTAGTATAGTGGGCATCTCCTACAATGAGCAGTTCTTC. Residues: CASSIVGISYNEQFF.

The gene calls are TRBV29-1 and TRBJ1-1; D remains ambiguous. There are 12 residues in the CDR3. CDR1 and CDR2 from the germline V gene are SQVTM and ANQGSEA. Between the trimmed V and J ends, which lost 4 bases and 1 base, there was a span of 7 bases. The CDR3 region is CSVGRPNTEAFF. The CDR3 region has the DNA TGCAGCGTTGGACGGCCGAACACTGAAGCTTTCTTT.

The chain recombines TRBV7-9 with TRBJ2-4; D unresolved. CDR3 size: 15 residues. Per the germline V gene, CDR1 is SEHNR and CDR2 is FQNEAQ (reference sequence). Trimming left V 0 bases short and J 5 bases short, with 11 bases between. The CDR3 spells CASSLAVAVQNIQYF. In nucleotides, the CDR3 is TGTGCCAGCAGCTTAGCGGTCGCAGTCCAAAACATTCAGTACTTC. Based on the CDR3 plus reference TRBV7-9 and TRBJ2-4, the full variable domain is DTGVSQNPRHKITKRGQNVTFRCDPISEHNRLYWYRQTLGQGPEFLTYFQNEAQLEKSRLLSDRFSAERPKGSFSTLEIQRTEQGDSAMYLCASSLAVAVQNIQYFGAGTRLSVL.

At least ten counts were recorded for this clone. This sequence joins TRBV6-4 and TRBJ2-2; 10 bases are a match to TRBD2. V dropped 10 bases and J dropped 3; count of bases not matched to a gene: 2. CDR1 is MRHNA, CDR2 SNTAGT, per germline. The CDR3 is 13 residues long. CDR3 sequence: CATGTSDTGELFF. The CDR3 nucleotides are TGTGCCACCGGGACTAGCGACACCGGGGAGCTGTTTTTT.

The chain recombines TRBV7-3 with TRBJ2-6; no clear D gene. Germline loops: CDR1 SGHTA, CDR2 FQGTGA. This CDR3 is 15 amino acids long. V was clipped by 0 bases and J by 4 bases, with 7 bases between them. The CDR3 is CASSLTGDGANVLTF. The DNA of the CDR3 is TGTGCCAGCAGCTTAACCGGCGACGGGGCCAACGTCCTGACTTTC.

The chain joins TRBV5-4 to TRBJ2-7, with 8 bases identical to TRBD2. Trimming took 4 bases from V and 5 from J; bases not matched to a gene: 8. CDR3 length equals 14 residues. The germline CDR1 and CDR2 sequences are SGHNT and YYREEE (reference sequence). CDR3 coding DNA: TGTGCCAGCAGCAGAAGCGGGAGAGGGGACGAGCAGTACTTC. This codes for CASSRSGRGDEQYF.

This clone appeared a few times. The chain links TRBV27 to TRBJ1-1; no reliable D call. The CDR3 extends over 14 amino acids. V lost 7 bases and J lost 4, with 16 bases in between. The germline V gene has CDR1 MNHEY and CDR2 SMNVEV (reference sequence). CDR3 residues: CASTRNGVSTEAFF. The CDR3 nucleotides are TGTGCCAGCACCCGAAACGGGGTGAGCACTGAAGCTTTCTTT.

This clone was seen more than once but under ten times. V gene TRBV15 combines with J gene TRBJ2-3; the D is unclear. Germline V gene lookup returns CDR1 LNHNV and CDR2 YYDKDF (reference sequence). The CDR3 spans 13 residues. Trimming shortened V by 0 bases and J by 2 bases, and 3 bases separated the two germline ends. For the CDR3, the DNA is TGTGCCACCAGCAGAGACTTCACAGATACGCAGTATTTT. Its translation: CATSRDFTDTQYF.

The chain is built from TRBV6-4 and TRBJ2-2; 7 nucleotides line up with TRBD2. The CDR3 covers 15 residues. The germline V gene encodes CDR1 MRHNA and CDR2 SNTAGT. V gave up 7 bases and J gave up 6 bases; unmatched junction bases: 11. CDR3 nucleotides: TGTGCCAGCACCTATCGCGCGGGAGCCGCCGGGGAGCTGTTTTTT. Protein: CASTYRAGAAGELFF.

The CDR3 loop reads CASSEGQDEYEQYF. CDR3 nucleotides: TGTGCCAGCAGTGAGGGACAGGATGAGTACGAGCAGTACTTC. The chain has TRBV27 and TRBJ2-7; 8 nucleotides agree with TRBD1. The CDR3 runs 14 residues. The germline gives CDR1 MNHEY, CDR2 SMNVEV (reference sequence). J lost 4 bases, V lost 5 bases, and 7 bases had no gene match.